Below, 32 T cell receptor beta chains from the same sample are listed, as sequenced in a study of control samples from healthy donors and cancer patients. Using immunoSEQ multiplex PCR, the repertoire was profiled, and TCRdb retains in-frame clones only, with some absent. The sample records about 120,000 clones, less than 90% being singletons. Sequencing input: blood. Receptors originate from a man aged 18 to 29 in good health.

A single count supports this clone. The chain has TRBV7-8 and TRBJ2-7; the D is unclear. Trimming pared 1 base from V and 6 bases from J, leaving 16 bases between. Germline V lookup: CDR1 SGHVS, CDR2 FQNEAQ. The CDR3 sequence is 15 residues long. The CDR3, as DNA: TGTGCCAGCAGCTTAGTCCGCGGCGGCTACCTCGAGCAGTACTTC. Translating gives CASSLVRGGYLEQYF.

This chain connects TRBV30 to TRBJ2-1; D perhaps matches TRBD2 (6 bases). Trimming left V 1 base short and J 1 base short, with 8 bases between. Germline-derived CDR1 and CDR2 are GTSNPN and SVGIG (reference sequence). The CDR3 runs to 14 residues. CDR3 residues: CAWSGDLSYNEQFF. In DNA form, the CDR3 reads TGTGCCTGGAGTGGGGACTTGTCCTACAATGAGCAGTTCTTC.

The CDR3 DNA is TGTGCCACCAGCAGAGGAGGGGGTAATGTCGAAAAACTGTTTTTT. It encodes CATSRGGGNVEKLFF. The chain employs TRBV15 and TRBJ1-4; the D gene is possibly TRBD1 (6 bases). Trimming pared 1 base from V and 8 bases from J, leaving 14 bases between. Per the germline V gene, CDR1 is LNHNV and CDR2 is YYDKDF (reference sequence). The CDR3 has 15 residues.

The chain is built from TRBV28 and TRBJ2-7; 8 bases fit TRBD1. The CDR3 has 15 amino acids. J gave up 1 base and V 2 bases, and 4 bases lay outside the gene matches. In germline, CDR1 is MDHEN, CDR2 SYDVKM. In DNA, the CDR3 is TGTGCCAGCAGTTTAGGGACAGGACGTTCCTACGAGCAGTACTTC. This encodes CASSLGTGRSYEQYF. Full variable domain (outside the CDR3, taken from reference TRBV28 and TRBJ2-7): DVKVTQSSRYLVKRTGEKVFLECVQDMDHENMFWYRQDPGLGLRLIYFSYDVKMKEKGDIPEGYSVSREKKERFSLILESASTNQTSMYLCASSLGTGRSYEQYFGPGTRLTVT.

The rearrangement uses TRBV7-9 and TRBJ1-1, with 7 bases aligning to TRBD1. Unmatched junction bases numbered 9, after V lost 5 bases and J lost 9 bases. This CDR3 has 13 residues. Germline loops: CDR1 SEHNR, CDR2 FQNEAQ (reference sequence). The CDR3 is CASSAGQATKAFF. In nucleotides, the CDR3 is TGTGCCAGCAGCGCCGGACAGGCGACTAAAGCTTTCTTT.

The chain joins TRBV1 to TRBJ2-6; no check of the table's D call, TRBD1, against the DNA was made. TRBV1 is marked as a pseudogene. This CDR3 is 18 amino acids long. DNA of the CDR3: TGCACCAGCAGCCACCACGGGACAGGGTACTCTGGGGCCAACGTCCTGACTTTC. Its translation: CTSSHHGTGYSGANVLTF.

The rearrangement links TRBV6-4 to TRBJ1-4, with D tentatively TRBD1 (6 bases). V shed 2 bases and J shed 8 bases, with 12 bases lying between them. This CDR3 is built from 14 residues. Per germline, CDR1 MRHNA and CDR2 SNTAGT. CDR3 region: CASSDPGQKEKLFF. The CDR3 coding sequence is TGTGCCAGCAGTGACCCTGGACAGAAAGAAAAACTGTTTTTT.

This chain uses TRBV5-6 with TRBJ1-1; a weak D match, TRBD1 (5 bases). Deletions cut 4 bases from V and 4 bases from J, with 14 bases between. Germline CDR1 reads SGHDT; CDR2 reads YYEEEE. The CDR3 runs 14 residues. The CDR3 DNA reads TGTGCCAGCAGCCCCAAGGGGAGAAGCACTGAAGCTTTCTTT. Translated, it gives CASSPKGRSTEAFF. The full variable domain, rest sourced from reference TRBV5-6 and TRBJ1-1, is DAGVTQSPTHLIKTRGQQVTLRCSPKSGHDTVSWYQQALGQGPQFIFQYYEEEERQRGNFPDRFSGHQFPNYSSELNVNALLLGDSALYLCASSPKGRSTEAFFGQGTRLTVV.

The V call is TRBV11-2, the J call TRBJ1-6, with no clear D. From germline, CDR1 is SGHAT and CDR2 FQNNGV. V was clipped by 1 base and J by 9 bases, with 4 bases between them. CDR3 length equals 12 residues. The DNA of the CDR3 is TGTGCCAGCAGCTTAGTCAGTTCACCCCTCCACTTT. It is translated as CASSLVSSPLHF.

V gene TRBV5-4 combines with J gene TRBJ1-2; no clear D. The CDR3 is 13 amino acids. Germline CDR1 reads SGHNT; CDR2 reads YYREEE (reference sequence). V dropped 0 bases and J dropped 4 bases, with 7 bases sitting between them. The CDR3 sequence is CASSLEGSYGYTF. The DNA for the CDR3 is TGTGCCAGCAGCTTGGAAGGGTCCTATGGCTACACCTTC.

A few counts support this clone. The V and J genes are TRBV12-3 or TRBV12-4 and TRBJ2-5; no firm D call. The CDR3 runs to 13 residues. The V and J ends lost 3 bases and 5 bases respectively, with 10 bases between them. CDR3 sequence: CASSFGYRETQYF. For the CDR3, the DNA is TGTGCCAGCAGTTTCGGTTATCGGGAGACCCAGTACTTC.

The chain uses TRBV5-1 and TRBJ1-1; D remains unclear. CDR3 size: 13 residues. V gave up 6 bases and J gave up 5 bases, with 14 bases separating them. CDR1 and CDR2 (germline): SGHRS, YFSETQ. The CDR3 loop reads CASKVGIGTEAFF. Written as DNA, the CDR3 is TGCGCCAGCAAGGTGGGGATAGGGACTGAAGCTTTCTTT.

The sample holds a few counts of this clone. The gene calls are TRBV7-9 and TRBJ1-5; tentatively, D is TRBD1 (5 bases). Trimming removed 6 bases from V and 2 bases from J, with 23 bases in between. Germline V gene lookup returns CDR1 SEHNR and CDR2 FQNEAQ (reference sequence). The CDR3 has 18 residues. CDR3 loop: CASRDFRTRVKGNQPQHF. In nucleotides, the CDR3 is TGTGCCAGCAGAGATTTTAGGACCAGGGTCAAGGGCAATCAGCCCCAGCATTTT.

A remark on this clone: Other DNA sequences within the sample encode an identical CDR3. The rearrangement joins TRBV18 to TRBJ2-5; D is uncertain. This CDR3 contains 11 residues. Germline CDR1 and CDR2: KGHSH and LQKENI. Trimming removed 1 base from V and 3 bases from J, with 0 bases in between. The DNA of the CDR3 is TGTGCCAGCTCACCACAAGAGACCCAGTACTTC. Its protein product is CASSPQETQYF.

Comments on this clone: Other DNA variants within this sample encode the same CDR3. V is TRBV7-2 and J is TRBJ1-5, with D maybe TRBD1 (5 bases). The CDR3 sequence is 15 residues long. Germline V lookup: CDR1 SGHTA, CDR2 FQGNSA. Trimming took 5 bases from V and 0 from J, leaving 11 bases between them. CDR3 amino acids: CASSLGDHSNQPQHF. CDR3 DNA: TGTGCCAGCAGCCTAGGGGATCATAGCAATCAGCCCCAGCATTTT. The whole variable domain, filled in from reference TRBV7-2 and TRBJ1-5, reads GAGVSQSPSNKVTEKGKDVELRCDPISGHTALYWYRQSLGQGLEFLIYFQGNSAPDKSGLPSDRFSAERTGGSVSTLTIQRTQQEDSAVYLCASSLGDHSNQPQHFGDGTRLSIL.

The chain joins TRBV10-3 to TRBJ2-5; D might be TRBD1 (5 bases). Germline V lookup: CDR1 ENHRY, CDR2 SYGVKD. The CDR3 extends over 16 amino acids. Deletions cut 3 bases from V and 0 bases from J, with 14 bases between. CDR3 sequence reads: CAISDLTGPNQETQYF. The CDR3 DNA reads as TGTGCCATCAGTGATTTAACAGGTCCTAACCAAGAGACCCAGTACTTC.

V is TRBV19 and J is TRBJ1-4; 11 nucleotides line up with TRBD1. The CDR3 totals 15 residues. In germline, CDR1 is LNHDA, CDR2 SQIVND (reference sequence). V dropped 4 bases and J dropped 7; count of bases not matched to a gene: 5. This CDR3 is CASSTSGTGGEKLFF. The CDR3 region has the DNA TGTGCCAGTAGTACCTCCGGGACAGGGGGTGAAAAACTGTTTTTT.

The chain recombines TRBV4-3 with TRBJ1-1; TRBD1 aligns across 8 bases. CDR3 size: 15 residues. Germline values: CDR1 LGHNA, CDR2 YSLEER. Trimming at V came to 0 bases and at J to 7 bases, leaving 7 bases not matched to a gene. In DNA form, the CDR3 reads TGCGCCAGCAGCCAAGATGTCGACAGGGGAGTTGAAGCTTTCTTT. It yields the protein CASSQDVDRGVEAFF.

CDR3 nucleotides: TGTGCCACCAGTGATGCGGGAGTGGGGGAGACCCAGTACTTC. Encoded protein: CATSDAGVGETQYF. The rearrangement links TRBV24-1 to TRBJ2-5, with 7 bases fitting TRBD2. CDR3 length: 14 amino acids. The germline V gene has CDR1 KGHDR and CDR2 SFDVKD. J was trimmed by 5 bases and V by 3 bases; bases with no gene match: 5.

V usage is TRBV5-5 and J usage is TRBJ1-5; no definite D call. The V and J ends lost 4 bases and 2 bases respectively, with 10 bases between them. Germline V gene sequence: CDR1 SGHKS, CDR2 YYEKEE (reference sequence). The CDR3 contains 14 residues. The CDR3 region has the DNA TGTGCCAGCAGCCTGGACGCGGGCAATCAGCCCCAGCATTTT. Its translation is CASSLDAGNQPQHF.

The chain combines TRBV3-1 (or the pseudogene TRBV3-2) with TRBJ2-1, with 12 positions matching TRBD2. CDR1 and CDR2 from the germline V gene are LGHDT and YNNKEL (reference sequence). The CDR3 is made up of 16 amino acids. V lost 4 bases and J lost 3; bases outside the gene matches: 4. The CDR3 sequence is CASSRGTSGCYNEQFF. The CDR3, as DNA: TGTGCCAGCAGCCGAGGGACTAGCGGGTGCTACAATGAGCAGTTCTTC.

The rearrangement joins TRBV5-1 to TRBJ2-6, with D maybe TRBD1 (6 bases). Germline V CDR1 and CDR2: SGHRS, YFSETQ. CDR3 length: 16 amino acids. Trimming removed 3 bases from V and 1 base from J, with 11 bases in between. The CDR3 sequence: CASSSHTGSGANVLTF. CDR3 DNA sequence: TGCGCCAGCAGCTCCCACACAGGGTCTGGGGCCAACGTCCTGACTTTC.

The chain links TRBV5-6 to TRBJ2-2, with D possibly being TRBD1 or TRBD2 (5 bases each). Trimming removed 7 bases from V and 5 bases from J, with 18 bases in between. This CDR3 contains 15 residues. Germline V gene data show CDR1 as SGHDT and CDR2 as YYEEEE. The DNA of the CDR3 is TGTGCCAGCGGAAAAATCCAGTGGGGGACCGGGGAGCTGTTTTTT. Its protein is CASGKIQWGTGELFF.

The chain recombines TRBV24-1 with TRBJ2-7; 7 bases line up with TRBD1. Germline-derived CDR1 and CDR2 are KGHDR and SFDVKD. The CDR3 loop spans 12 amino acids. With 5 bases clipped from V and 4 bases from J, the junction kept 1 base outside the gene matches. The CDR3, as DNA: TGTGCCACCAGTGGGGACAGTTACGAGCAGTACTTC. This encodes CATSGDSYEQYF.

The chain couples TRBV7-9 to TRBJ2-7; TRBD2 matches 13 bases. CDR1 SEHNR and CDR2 FQNEAQ come from the germline V gene (reference sequence). The CDR3 is 15 residues long. The V gene end was trimmed by 5 bases and the J gene end by 9 bases; junction bases not matched to a gene: 10. This CDR3 reads CASSLGLAGVVGQYF. CDR3 coding DNA: TGTGCCAGCAGCCTAGGACTAGCGGGAGTAGTTGGGCAGTACTTC.

This clone appeared a single time. The J gene is TRBJ1-3, the V gene TRBV28, with D hard to call. The CDR3 is 14 amino acids. Germline V gene data show CDR1 as MDHEN and CDR2 as SYDVKM. Trimming shortened V by 3 bases and J by 2 bases, and 8 bases separated the two germline ends. CDR3 sequence: CASSFLSPGNTIYF. CDR3 sequence (DNA): TGTGCCAGCAGTTTCTTGTCCCCTGGAAACACCATATATTTT.

This chain connects TRBV19 to TRBJ1-2; tentatively, D is TRBD1 (5 bases). V lost 4 bases, J lost 5 bases, and 8 bases lay in between. Looked up from germline, CDR1 is LNHDA and CDR2 is SQIVND (reference sequence). The CDR3 runs to 12 residues. The CDR3 sequence: CASSTGGYGYTF. DNA for the CDR3: TGTGCCAGTAGTACTGGGGGATATGGCTACACCTTC.

The chain uses TRBV5-1 and TRBJ2-7; TRBD1 might be the D (5 bases). Germline CDR1 is SGHRS and CDR2 is YFSETQ. Deletions cut 1 base from V and 1 base from J, with 6 bases between. The CDR3 is made up of 13 amino acids. CDR3 protein: CASSLRQSYEQYF. CDR3 DNA: TGCGCCAGCAGCTTGAGACAGTCCTACGAGCAGTACTTC. Filled out from reference TRBV5-1 and TRBJ2-7, the complete variable domain reads KAGVTQTPRYLIKTRGQQVTLSCSPISGHRSVSWYQQTPGQGLQFLFEYFSETQRNKGNFPGRFSGRQFSNSRSEMNVSTLELGDSALYLCASSLRQSYEQYFGPGTRLTVT.

V usage is TRBV14 and J usage is TRBJ1-4; TRBD1 is a possible D gene (5 bases). Trimming left V 1 base short and J 7 bases short, with 10 bases between. The CDR3 is 14 amino acids. Germline CDR1 and CDR2: SGHDN and FVKESK. Written as DNA, the CDR3 is TGTGCCAGCAGCCAAGGACAGTACCGTGAAAAACTGTTTTTT. The encoded protein is CASSQGQYREKLFF.

The chain has TRBV7-3 and TRBJ2-3; possible D gene TRBD2, 6 bases. The CDR3 loop spans 14 amino acids. Per the germline V gene, CDR1 is SGHTA and CDR2 is FQGTGA. Trimming removed 5 bases at V and 0 bases at J, with 9 bases between. The CDR3 protein is CASSPGLSTDTQYF. The CDR3 DNA reads TGTGCCAGCAGCCCGGGACTTAGCACAGATACGCAGTATTTT.

The J gene is TRBJ1-1, the V gene TRBV30; 7 nucleotides line up with TRBD1. CDR1 and CDR2 from the germline V gene are GTSNPN and SVGIG (reference sequence). The J segment lost 5 bases and the V segment lost 2 bases, leaving 5 bases of the junction unmatched. This CDR3 has 13 residues. The CDR3 nucleotides read TGTGCCTGGAGTATAGGGGGCCGGACTGAAGCTTTCTTT. Translated, it gives CAWSIGGRTEAFF.

V gene TRBV27 combines with J gene TRBJ2-5, with D tentatively TRBD2 (5 bases). The CDR3 is 13 residues long. The V end was cut by 5 bases, the J end by 4 bases, with 11 bases between. Germline V gene data show CDR1 as MNHEY and CDR2 as SMNVEV (reference sequence). CDR3 in amino acids: CASSRGQRETQYF. In DNA, the CDR3 is TGTGCCAGCAGTAGAGGGCAACGAGAGACCCAGTACTTC.